This T cell receptor beta chain was recorded in a study of early stage breast cancer tumors. Roughly 17-50 mg of tissue was diced for each tumor. Turning to this clone: Its target is not known.

V lost 3 bases, J lost 0 bases, and 2 bases stayed unmatched. The V gene's germline CDR1 is SGHRS and CDR2 YFSETQ. This CDR3 has 15 residues. Study results and limitations: Enriched TCRB sequences shared across patients were mostly commonly generated sequences. Tumors had about 2.5-fold higher T cell density and higher clonality than adjacent normal breast tissue.

The data were produced by immunoSEQ multiplex PCR, yet TCRdb's version contains in-frame clones alone and is incomplete. The sample shows more than 5,000 clones, around 70% of them seen only once. The clonotype comes from a person between 60 and 70 years old with breast cancer. What was sequenced was breast tumor tissue. The chain is built from TRBV5-1 and TRBJ2-1; 8 nucleotides align to TRBD2. DNA of the CDR3: TGCGCCAGCAGCTCAAGCGGGAGCTCCTACAATGAGCAGTTCTTC. Its protein product is CASSSSGSSYNEQFF.